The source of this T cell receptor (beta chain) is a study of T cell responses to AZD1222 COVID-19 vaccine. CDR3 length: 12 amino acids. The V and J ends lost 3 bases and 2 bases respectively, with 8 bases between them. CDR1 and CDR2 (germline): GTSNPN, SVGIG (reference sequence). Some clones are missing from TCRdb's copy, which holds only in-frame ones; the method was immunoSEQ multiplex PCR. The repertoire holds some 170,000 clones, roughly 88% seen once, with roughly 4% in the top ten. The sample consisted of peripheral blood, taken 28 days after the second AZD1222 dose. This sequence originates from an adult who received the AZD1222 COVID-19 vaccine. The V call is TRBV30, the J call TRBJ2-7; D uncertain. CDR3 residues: CAWSMIPYEQYF. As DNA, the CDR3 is TGTGCCTGGAGCATGATCCCCTACGAGCAGTACTTC.